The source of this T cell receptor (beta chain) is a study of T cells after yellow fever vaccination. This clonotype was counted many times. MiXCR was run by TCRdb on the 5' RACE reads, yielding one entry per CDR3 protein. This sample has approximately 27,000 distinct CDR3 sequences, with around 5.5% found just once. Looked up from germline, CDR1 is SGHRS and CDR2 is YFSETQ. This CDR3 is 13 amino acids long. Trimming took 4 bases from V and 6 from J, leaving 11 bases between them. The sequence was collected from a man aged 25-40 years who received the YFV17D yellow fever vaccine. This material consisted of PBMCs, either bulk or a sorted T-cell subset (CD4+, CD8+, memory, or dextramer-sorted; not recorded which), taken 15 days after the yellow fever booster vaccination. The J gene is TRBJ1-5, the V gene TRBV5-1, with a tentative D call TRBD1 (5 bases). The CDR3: CASSGMGGQPQHF. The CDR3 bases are TGCGCCAGCAGCGGAATGGGGGGTCAGCCCCAGCATTTT.